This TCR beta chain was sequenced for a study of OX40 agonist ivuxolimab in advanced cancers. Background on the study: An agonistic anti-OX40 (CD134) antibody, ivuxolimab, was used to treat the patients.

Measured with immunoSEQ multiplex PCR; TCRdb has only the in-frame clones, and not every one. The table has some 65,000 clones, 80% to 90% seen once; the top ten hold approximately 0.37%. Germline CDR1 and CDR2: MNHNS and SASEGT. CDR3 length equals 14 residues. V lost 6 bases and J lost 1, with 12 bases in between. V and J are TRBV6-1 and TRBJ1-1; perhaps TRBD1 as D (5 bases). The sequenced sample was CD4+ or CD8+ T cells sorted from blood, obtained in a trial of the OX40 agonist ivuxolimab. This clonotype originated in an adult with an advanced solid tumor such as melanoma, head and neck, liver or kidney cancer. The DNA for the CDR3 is TGTGCCAGCAGCCTCCGGGGGGGGAACACTGAAGCTTTCTTT. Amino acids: CASSLRGGNTEAFF.